The clone carrying this T cell receptor beta chain is medium-sized (0.01 to 0.1%) by share. TCRdb used MiXCR to reprocess the PCR reads, holding one entry per CDR3 protein. The profile shows 15,000 to 20,000 distinct CDR3 sequences, approximately 40% of them singletons. This sample is part of a study of tumor-infiltrating lymphocytes in oesophageal squamous cell carcinoma. The CDR3 contains 15 residues. Losses at the gene ends were 5 bases for V and 2 bases for J; bases not matched to a gene: 6. Germline loops: CDR1 SGHTA, CDR2 FQGTGA. The sequenced sample consisted of esophageal tumor tissue. The chain is built from TRBV7-3 and TRBJ2-3; 8 bases are a match to TRBD2. The receptor was isolated from a male donor with esophageal squamous cell carcinoma. Written as DNA, the CDR3 is TGTGCCAGCAGCCGGCTAGCGGGCTACACAGATACGCAGTATTTT. It is translated as CASSRLAGYTDTQYF.